This TCR beta chain derives from a study of shared clonotypes between healthy human individuals (dated by TCRdb to about 2020). Looking at the study overall: Three men and a couple of women, aged 18 to 49 years, made up the cohort. Different laboratories and diverse techniques were used to prepare libraries and sequence TCR repertoires, to increase sequencing depth and limit assay-specific biases. Between about 0.94 and 8.9 billion PBMCs per donor were obtained by leukapheresis. Blood TCR repertoires of about 5 healthy adults were deeply sequenced to estimate repertoire size and the extent of clonotype sharing between individuals. For each donor, CD4 naive and CD4 memory were each given three plates, CD8 naive was given two plates, and CD8 memory was given one plate. General study outcomes and caveats: Compared with non-shared clonotypes, clonotypes shared by all four sorted-subset donors had higher generation probabilities. Pairwise subsampling led to the expectation that sequencing depth would affect the degree of clonotype sharing among donors. Estimated clonotype richness was generally larger for naive than for memory subsets. Sharing across a few donors was observed for about 5% of naive CD4, less than 4% of naive CD8, 2.3% of memory CD4, and around 0.42% of memory CD8 clonotypes. Even with the large sequencing depth, rarefaction of the sorted-subset datasets indicated that sequencing was incomplete. The small number of donors limited the genetic and exposure-history diversity represented. Only blood was sampled, and tissue TCR repertoires likely differ from those in blood.

In the case of this clone: Which antigen it targets is not known. No quality values exist for individual bases; no much larger clone is one base distant.

Using the deep immunoSEQ assay, TCR CDR3 regions were amplified from genomic DNA by multiplex PCR. For each cell subset, the extracted genomic DNA was distributed evenly across all wells of several immunoSEQ 96-well plates, and each plate served as one replicate. Each replicate PCR for sorted subsets received roughly 0.2 ug genomic DNA, equal to roughly 29,000 T cell genomes. The purified libraries were quantified using a Qubit 3.0 fluorometer, sized with a Bioanalyzer 2100, and then quantified again using the KAPA Library Quantification kit. A separate single-read 150-cycle Illumina NextSeq 550 flow cell was used to sequence each immunoSEQ 96-well plate. In the paper's pipeline: Because the immunoSEQ output held only junctional sequences and lacked quality scores, the filtering could not match the filtering applied to full-length reads. Sequences were annotated with PyIR, a Python wrapper for IgBLAST v1.9, using IMGT germline references to assign V/J genes and CDR3. Reads were removed for weak V/J assignments (E-value above 1e-6), missing CDR3, stop codons, out-of-frame junctions, or ambiguous translated residues. V3J clonotypes were defined as sequences sharing an identical inferred V gene, J gene, and CDR3 amino acid sequence. Percentage overlap between repertoires was calculated by dividing the number of shared unique clonotypes by the size of the smaller repertoire. Three approaches were used to assess repertoire richness: RTK rarefaction, the Chao1 estimator, and Recon v2.1 estimates of unobserved clonotypes. OLGA was used to compute generation probabilities for all TCRbeta clonotypes that the gDNA method yielded from several donors. This immuneACCESS table, as held by TCRdb, lists in-frame sequences with V and J called but not all clones. Of the missing ones, under half trace to an unresolved V gene in checked studies; the others have no known cause. That table supplies the V and J calls and clone size; D and trimming were determined from the DNA. The table for this sample lists 550,000 to 650,000 clones; around 96% of them were counted only once. The ten biggest clones cover about 0.11% of the sample.

CDR1 and CDR2 were assigned from the germline V gene as SGHRS and YFSETQ. Relative to germline, V is missing 4 bases and J is missing 5 bases, with 7 bases of the junction outside any gene match. Inclusive of the bounding cysteine and phenylalanine, the CDR3 is 14 residues long. Only the CDR3 DNA stays, 42 bases, in frame from base 1. CD8 naive samples were CD45RO-negative cells positively selected for CCR7, giving a CD45RA+CCR7+ population that excluded TemRA cells. The donors were healthy, HIV-negative adults with no recently reported acute infections or vaccinations. All donors were Caucasian adults living in Nashville, Tennessee, USA. Blood was obtained by leukapheresis, after which PBMCs were separated by Ficoll-Histopaque density gradient centrifugation and cryopreserved in liquid nitrogen vapor phase. Purity and quantity of every magnetically sorted T cell population were checked by analytical flow cytometry. Genomic DNA was isolated from each sorted fraction and quantified by UV absorbance on a Nanodrop 2000c.

In this chain, TRBV5-1 is recombined with TRBJ2-5; 8 nucleotides in the junction match TRBD1. Sequences were obtained from naive CD8+ T cells sorted from blood. This specimen's cell subset or site label, interpreted: CD45RA+CCR7+. This clonotype originated in a woman in her twenties or thirties in good health. CDR3 region: CASSHGQGRETQYF. The nucleotide sequence is TGCGCCAGCAGCCATGGACAGGGTAGGGAGACCCAGTACTTC.